This note documents a single TCR beta chain sequence. As yet, its antigen is unknown. At one end the junction does not follow the germline gene, possibly because of a read error. The data derive from a study of cytomegalovirus exposure and HLA in healthy donors. The germline V gene has CDR1 GTSNPN and CDR2 SVGIG (reference sequence). There are 13 residues in the CDR3. Findings and caveats of the study: HLA restriction was apparent for most CMV-associated TCR beta chains in a later analysis.

The PCR ran on 60 Vbeta and 13 Jbeta primers. TCRdb's copy holds only in-frame clones and misses some; the assay was immunoSEQ multiplex PCR. The sample includes some 130,000 clones, about 82% of them seen just once. Material: PBMCs. The TCR originated in a boy aged 5-17 years in good health and CMV-seronegative. V and J are TRBV30 and TRBJ2-3; a weak D match, TRBD2 (6 bases). In nucleotides, the CDR3 is TGTGCCTGGGGGACTGGGAACACAGGTACGCAGTATTTT. Its translation is CAWGTGNTGTQYF.